This is a list of T cell receptor beta chains from one sample in a study of tumor-infiltrating lymphocytes in primary liver carcinoma. Each CDR3 protein gets one entry after TCRdb re-called the multiplex PCR reads with MiXCR. The sample carries about 78,000 distinct CDR3 sequences, approximately 74% recorded once. The specimen was liver tumor tissue from sampling region 4. These receptors originate from a man between 35 and 55 years old with primary liver carcinoma and hepatitis B virus infection. Each CDR3 is given without its conserved first and last residue. Each record gives: V gene, CDR3 length, CDR3 protein.

V: TRBV11-2; length: 13; CDR3: AGSDLTGAGETQY
V: TRBV12-3/TRBV12-4; length: 11; CDR3: AISRGQGETQY
V: TRBV12-3/TRBV12-4; length: 10; CDR3: ARSPTSTEAF
V: TRBV12-3/TRBV12-4; length: 14; CDR3: ASSSGLKGGTNTQY
V: TRBV6-5; length: 13; CDR3: ASSREARASYEQY
V: TRBV6-5; length: 12; CDR3: ASGHGLAGGEQY
V: TRBV2; length: 13; CDR3: ASTDGGISTDTQY
V: TRBV11-2; length: 13; CDR3: ASSQCSGGGYDQY
V: TRBV6-6; length: 10; CDR3: ASSYSRETQY
V: TRBV11-2; length: 13; CDR3: ASSLVGGSSHERY
V: TRBV11-2; length: 16; CDR3: ASSLVIIGWQGPDGYT
V: TRBV28; length: 11; CDR3: ASTPDRDNEQF
V: TRBV6-1; length: 11; CDR3: AGSVGPPGEQY
V: TRBV5-1; length: 14; CDR3: ASSLSLAGSADTQY
V: TRBV5-1; length: 13; CDR3: ASCFKAGGTGELF
V: TRBV11-2; length: 17; CDR3: ASSPGGGLAGLIIGELF
V: TRBV6-6; length: 11; CDR3: ASLTATNYGYT
V: TRBV7-9; length: 13; CDR3: ASNLISGRSGELF
V: TRBV7-9; length: 12; CDR3: ASSLEDTFYGYA
V: TRBV12-3/TRBV12-4; length: 16; CDR3: ASSPLVWQEGPYNEQF
V: TRBV13; length: 12; CDR3: ASSQDQGDEKLF
V: TRBV12-3/TRBV12-4; length: 13; CDR3: ASSLDLRGWDTLY
V: TRBV11-1; length: 12; CDR3: ASSLEGNIGELL
V: TRBV5-4; length: 15; CDR3: ASSYPGPGAPSGELF
V: TRBV6-5; length: 13; CDR3: ASNPTSGMPDEQF
V: TRBV11-2; length: 11; CDR3: ASSLLLSYEQY
V: TRBV4-2; length: 13; CDR3: ASSQLEGAGNEQF
V: TRBV6-6; length: 16; CDR3: ASSYSLRAPRWNSLLH
V: TRBV5-6; length: 14; CDR3: ASGFTEDWYTRELF
V: TRBV4-1; length: 14; CDR3: ASQGPGATGANVLT
V: TRBV10-2; length: 13; CDR3: ASRAGQSSYNEQS
V: TRBV30; length: 11; CDR3: AWGRRENTEAF
V: TRBV28; length: 15; CDR3: ASRPPGQGAANEKLF
V: TRBV4-2; length: 17; CDR3: ATRQDRGRASIRSYEQY
V: TRBV5-4; length: 11; CDR3: ASSSRGEETQY
V: TRBV2; length: 8; CDR3: ASSMNEQV